Listed below are T cell receptor beta chains from one sample, sequenced in a study of OX40 agonist ivuxolimab in advanced cancers. Method: immunoSEQ multiplex PCR; TCRdb's copy keeps in-frame clones and lacks some. Here the sample spans roughly 80,000 clones, approximately 83% being singletons. The sequencing here drew on CD4+ or CD8+ T cells sorted from blood, taken in a trial of the OX40 agonist ivuxolimab. Receptors were obtained from an adult with an advanced solid tumor such as melanoma, head and neck, liver or kidney cancer. Both conserved end residues are part of each CDR3. A D gene is named only where the DNA matches it firmly. Not every row has a clone size; where given, it reads once, few, many or a size class.

v_call: TRBV6-5
d_call: TRBD2
clone_size: .
j_call: TRBJ2-3
cdr3_nt: TGTGCCAGCCGAAGGAAGCGGGGTAGCACAGATACGCAGTATTTT
cdr3_aa: CASRRKRGSTDTQYF

v_call: TRBV7-8
d_call: TRBD1
clone_size: .
j_call: TRBJ2-7
cdr3_nt: TGTGCCAGCAGCCCCGACAGGGGGCCTTACGAGCAGTACTTC
cdr3_aa: CASSPDRGPYEQYF

v_call: TRBV7-6
d_call: .
clone_size: .
j_call: TRBJ2-7
cdr3_nt: TGTGCCAGCAGCTTAACCGGGCAAAGCGAGCAGTACTTC
cdr3_aa: CASSLTGQSEQYF

v_call: TRBV30
d_call: .
clone_size: few
j_call: TRBJ2-1
cdr3_nt: TGTGCCTGGAGTCCACGGAATGGGCAGTTCTTC
cdr3_aa: CAWSPRNGQFF

v_call: TRBV4-1
d_call: .
clone_size: .
j_call: TRBJ2-2
cdr3_nt: TGCGCCAGCAGCCAAGCGGGCTATGGTCCCGGGGAGCTGTTTTTT
cdr3_aa: CASSQAGYGPGELFF

v_call: TRBV5-1
d_call: TRBD1
clone_size: once
j_call: TRBJ1-1
cdr3_nt: TGCGCCAGCAGCGGGGGACAGATGAACACTGAAGCTTTCTTT
cdr3_aa: CASSGGQMNTEAFF

v_call: TRBV4-2
d_call: TRBD1
clone_size: .
j_call: TRBJ2-7
cdr3_nt: TGTGCCAGCAGCACACGGACAGGGTACCCCTACGAGCAGTACTTC
cdr3_aa: CASSTRTGYPYEQYF

v_call: TRBV2
d_call: .
clone_size: .
j_call: TRBJ1-1
cdr3_nt: TGTGCCAGCAGTCCAGGGATGAACACTGAAGCTTTCTTT
cdr3_aa: CASSPGMNTEAFF

v_call: TRBV15
d_call: .
clone_size: .
j_call: TRBJ2-3
cdr3_nt: TGTGCCACCAGAAGCCGGGAGAGTTCAGATACGCAGTATTTT
cdr3_aa: CATRSRESSDTQYF

v_call: TRBV7-9
d_call: TRBD1
clone_size: .
j_call: TRBJ2-5
cdr3_nt: TGTGCCAGCACCAATCCAGGGGGTGGTCAAGAGACCCAGTACTTC
cdr3_aa: CASTNPGGGQETQYF

v_call: TRBV11-2
d_call: .
clone_size: .
j_call: TRBJ2-3
cdr3_nt: TGTGCCAGCAGCAAACGGAGTGGTCAGAACACAGATACGCAGTATTTT
cdr3_aa: CASSKRSGQNTDTQYF

v_call: TRBV5-1
d_call: TRBD2
clone_size: .
j_call: TRBJ2-7
cdr3_nt: TGCGCCAGCAGCTTGGCCCGCAGCGGGGCCTACGAGCAGTACTTC
cdr3_aa: CASSLARSGAYEQYF

v_call: TRBV19
d_call: TRBD1
clone_size: .
j_call: TRBJ2-2
cdr3_nt: TGTGCCAGTAGGCCAGGGGGAGTCACCGGGGAGCTGTTTTTT
cdr3_aa: CASRPGGVTGELFF

v_call: TRBV19
d_call: TRBD1
clone_size: once
j_call: TRBJ2-7
cdr3_nt: TGTGCCAGCTCGACAGGGGACTCCTACGAGCAGTACTTC
cdr3_aa: CASSTGDSYEQYF

v_call: TRBV15
d_call: .
clone_size: .
j_call: TRBJ2-5
cdr3_nt: TGTGCCACCAGCAGAGATAAGGAGACCCAGTACTTC
cdr3_aa: CATSRDKETQYF

v_call: TRBV7-2
d_call: TRBD1
clone_size: .
j_call: TRBJ1-1
cdr3_nt: TGTGCCAGCAGCTCCACGGGACAGCGATTTTTGAACACTGAAGCTTTCTTT
cdr3_aa: CASSSTGQRFLNTEAFF

v_call: TRBV27
d_call: TRBD1
clone_size: .
j_call: TRBJ2-3
cdr3_nt: TGTGCCAGCAGTCTATATGGACAGGGGTTTTCAGATACGCAGTATTTT
cdr3_aa: CASSLYGQGFSDTQYF

v_call: TRBV7-2
d_call: TRBD1
clone_size: .
j_call: TRBJ1-1
cdr3_nt: TGTGCCAGCAGCTTCCGGGACAGGGGTGTTACTGAAGCTTTCTTT
cdr3_aa: CASSFRDRGVTEAFF

v_call: TRBV4-1
d_call: TRBD1
clone_size: .
j_call: TRBJ1-2
cdr3_nt: TGCGCCAGCAGCACTCAGGGACAGGGGGCGTCTAACTATGGCTACACCTTC
cdr3_aa: CASSTQGQGASNYGYTF

v_call: TRBV11-2
d_call: .
clone_size: .
j_call: TRBJ2-7
cdr3_nt: TGTGCCAGCAGCCCTCGGGTCGCAGGAGGCTACGAGCAGTACTTC
cdr3_aa: CASSPRVAGGYEQYF